These 22 T cell receptor beta chains were sequenced from one sample in a study of T cell responses to AZD1222 COVID-19 vaccine. Measured with immunoSEQ multiplex PCR; TCRdb has only the in-frame clones, and not every one. The sample holds about 140,000 clones; roughly nine tenths are singletons and the top ten take around 1.5%. The material was peripheral blood, obtained on day 0 of AZD1222 vaccination. Every receptor here comes from an adult in good health.

The J gene is TRBJ2-5, the V gene TRBV7-2; possible D gene TRBD2, 7 bases. Germline-derived CDR1 and CDR2 are SGHTA and FQGNSA. The CDR3 is 16 residues long. Deletions cut 5 bases from V and 5 bases from J, with 21 bases between. CDR3 amino acids: CASSQGRGGGGETQYF. Written as DNA, the CDR3 is TGTGCCAGCAGCCAGGGGAGGGGCGGAGGTGGGGAGACCCAGTACTTC.

The chain links TRBV23-1 to TRBJ2-7, with TRBD1 matching over 11 bases. TRBV23-1 belongs to the ORF category, with a function that is uncertain. Trimming cost V 8 bases and J 7 bases; bases outside gene matches: 4. There are 12 residues in the CDR3. This CDR3 is CASGQGAEEQYF. CDR3 DNA sequence: TGCGCCAGCGGACAGGGGGCGGAAGAGCAGTACTTC.

The J gene is TRBJ1-1, the V gene TRBV11-3; no firm D call. Germline-derived CDR1 and CDR2 are SGHNT and YENEEA. V was clipped by 1 base and J by 4 bases, with 7 bases between them. The CDR3 runs 13 residues. The CDR3 coding sequence is TGTGCCAGCAGCTTAGCGAGGAGCACTGAAGCTTTCTTT. Translation: CASSLARSTEAFF.

Worth noting for this clone: This CDR3 is also generated by other DNA sequences in the sample. V is TRBV7-9 and J is TRBJ1-5; TRBD1 matches at 9 bases. This CDR3 is 15 amino acids long. Germline lookup yields CDR1 SEHNR and CDR2 FQNEAQ (reference sequence). J gave up 4 bases and V 5 bases, and 6 bases lay outside the gene matches. DNA of the CDR3: TGTGCCAGCAGCCCTGGGACAGGGTCGAATCAGCCCCAGCATTTT. It encodes CASSPGTGSNQPQHF.

V gene TRBV3-1 (or the pseudogene TRBV3-2) combines with J gene TRBJ2-7; 10 positions match TRBD1. V shed 0 bases and J 3 bases; nucleotides not matched to a gene: 5. The CDR3 runs 16 residues. Germline loops: CDR1 LGHDT, CDR2 YNNKEL (reference sequence). For the CDR3, the DNA is TGTGCCAGCAGCCAAGATCCGGGACAGGGGTTCTACGAGCAGTACTTC. Translated, it gives CASSQDPGQGFYEQYF.

V is TRBV5-6 and J is TRBJ1-1; 10 nucleotides line up with TRBD1. V lost 5 bases to trimming and J lost 0 bases; unmatched junction nucleotides: 7. The CDR3 is made up of 16 amino acids. Germline V CDR1 and CDR2: SGHDT, YYEEEE. CDR3 region: CASSLDRGNLNTEAFF. CDR3 nucleotide sequence: TGTGCCAGCAGTCTGGACAGGGGGAACCTGAACACTGAAGCTTTCTTT.

This clone was observed a few times. This chain uses TRBV18 with TRBJ1-2; no clear D. The CDR3 contains 14 residues. The V end lost 3 bases, the J end lost 7 bases, and 15 bases lay between the germline ends. Germline assignment: CDR1 KGHSH and CDR2 LQKENI. The CDR3 loop is CASSPNKADSGYTF. In DNA, the CDR3 is TGTGCCAGCTCACCGAATAAGGCGGATTCTGGCTACACCTTC.

This chain connects TRBV2 to TRBJ1-1, with TRBD1 identical over 9 bases. V was pared by 10 bases and J by 1 base, with 10 bases of the junction left unmatched. The CDR3 consists of 15 residues. Germline V gene lookup returns CDR1 SNHLY and CDR2 FYNNEI. The CDR3 DNA reads TGTGCCAACCACCGGGACAGGGATCAGAACACTGAAGCTTTCTTT. The encoded protein is CANHRDRDQNTEAFF.

This clone has only one observation. V gene TRBV2 combines with J gene TRBJ2-2; 9 bases fit TRBD1. V was pared by 3 bases and J by 6 bases, with 8 bases of the junction left unmatched. From germline, CDR1 is SNHLY and CDR2 FYNNEI. The CDR3 runs 16 residues. The CDR3 loop reads CASSDYRGRIPGELFF. DNA for the CDR3: TGTGCCAGCAGTGATTACAGGGGGCGCATTCCCGGGGAGCTGTTTTTT. Drawing the rest from reference TRBV2 and TRBJ2-2, the complete variable domain is EPEVTQTPSHQVTQMGQEVILRCVPISNHLYFYWYRQILGQKVEFLVSFYNNEISEKSEIFDDQFSVERPDGSNFTLKIRSTKLEDSAMYFCASSDYRGRIPGELFFGEGSRLTVL.

The chain has TRBV24-1 and TRBJ1-5; D gene uncertain. CDR1 and CDR2 from the germline V gene are KGHDR and SFDVKD. With 5 bases removed from V and 1 base from J, the gap between germline ends came to 14 bases. This CDR3 contains 16 residues. CDR3 amino acids: CATSGSGRSSNQPQHF. For the CDR3, the DNA is TGTGCCACCAGTGGAAGTGGGCGGTCGAGCAATCAGCCCCAGCATTTT.

In its sample, this clone was seen once. Other DNA sequences in this specimen translate into the identical CDR3. This chain links TRBV12-3 or TRBV12-4 with TRBJ1-2; D uncertain. This CDR3 comprises 13 residues. The V and J ends lost 3 bases and 4 bases respectively, with 9 bases between them. This CDR3 reads CASSFDTFYGYTF. CDR3 DNA: TGTGCCAGCAGTTTTGATACCTTCTATGGCTACACCTTC.

The chain has TRBV3-1 (or the pseudogene TRBV3-2) and TRBJ2-3, with D possibly TRBD1 on 5 matching bases. Germline V lookup: CDR1 LGHDT, CDR2 YNNKEL (reference sequence). V shed 2 bases and J shed 10 bases, with 19 bases lying between them. CDR3 length equals 15 residues. CDR3 DNA sequence: TGTGCCAGCAGCCAACCATCTGGGGCGCGCGGATCGCAGTATTTT. This sequence encodes CASSQPSGARGSQYF.

The chain combines TRBV11-2 with TRBJ2-5; D not certain. Germline V gene sequence: CDR1 SGHAT, CDR2 FQNNGV. The CDR3 totals 15 residues. V was clipped by 1 base and J by 3 bases, with 12 bases between them. The CDR3 spells CASSLGRQRKETQYF. The CDR3 region has the DNA TGTGCCAGCAGCTTAGGTCGTCAGAGAAAAGAGACCCAGTACTTC.

This chain joins TRBV4-1 and TRBJ2-7; 9 nucleotides align to TRBD1. The CDR3 covers 15 residues. Looked up from germline, CDR1 is MGHRA and CDR2 is YSYEKL. With 1 base clipped from V and 4 bases from J, the junction kept 5 bases outside the gene matches. CDR3 sequence: CASSQVLGQGYEQYF. In DNA form, the CDR3 reads TGCGCCAGCAGCCAAGTTCTGGGACAGGGTTACGAGCAGTACTTC.

This rearrangement joins TRBV9 to TRBJ1-2, with a weak D call TRBD1 (6 bases). Trimming took off 3 bases at V and 6 bases at J, with 18 bases between the two ends. Germline CDR1 is SGDLS and CDR2 is YYNGEE. CDR3 length: 15 amino acids. The CDR3 DNA sequence: TGTGCCAGCAGCGCCGCGAGGCAGGGGTTCGATGGCTACACCTTC. This encodes CASSAARQGFDGYTF. The full variable domain, its missing parts supplied by reference TRBV9 and TRBJ1-2, is DSGVTQTPKHLITATGQRVTLRCSPRSGDLSVYWYQQSLDQGLQFLIQYYNGEERAKGNILERFSAQQFPDLHSELNLSSLELGDSALYFCASSAARQGFDGYTFGSGTRLTVV.

The J gene is TRBJ2-1, the V gene TRBV12-3 or TRBV12-4; 11 bases fit TRBD2. Losses at the gene ends were 6 bases for V and 5 bases for J; bases not matched to a gene: 0. The CDR3 sequence is 13 residues long. In DNA, the CDR3 is TGTGCCAGCAGGGGACTAGCGGACAATGAGCAGTTCTTC. Translated: CASRGLADNEQFF.

V usage is TRBV5-4 and J usage is TRBJ1-5, with no clear D. The CDR3 is 12 amino acids. Germline CDR1 reads SGHNT; CDR2 reads YYREEE (reference sequence). With 9 bases removed from V and 2 bases from J, the gap between germline ends came to 9 bases. In DNA form, the CDR3 reads TGTGCCAAGATTCAGGGCAATCAGCCCCAGCATTTT. Its translation is CAKIQGNQPQHF.

The rearrangement uses TRBV11-3 and TRBJ1-1; D possibly corresponds to TRBD1 (5 bases). CDR1 and CDR2 from the germline V gene are SGHNT and YENEEA. With 0 bases removed from V and 6 bases from J, the gap between germline ends came to 8 bases. The CDR3 is 13 residues long. The CDR3 loop is CASSLEGVSEAFF. Written as DNA, the CDR3 is TGTGCCAGCAGCTTAGAGGGGGTCTCTGAAGCTTTCTTT.

This sequence joins TRBV7-8 and TRBJ1-5; TRBD1 might be the D (5 bases). This CDR3 region has 18 residues. V was shortened by 1 base and J by 1 base, with 17 bases between the two germline ends. Germline V gives CDR1 SGHVS, CDR2 FQNEAQ. The CDR3 coding sequence is TGTGCCAGCAGCTTAGACGAACGGGCCGGGGGGAGCAATCAGCCCCAGCATTTT. This encodes CASSLDERAGGSNQPQHF.

The V call is TRBV18, the J call TRBJ1-5; the D is unclear. The germline V gene encodes CDR1 KGHSH and CDR2 LQKENI. CDR3 length equals 15 residues. With 5 bases removed from V and 0 bases from J, the gap between germline ends came to 11 bases. The CDR3 nucleotides are TGTGCCAGCTCAGCACAGACGCATAGCAATCAGCCCCAGCATTTT. Amino acid sequence: CASSAQTHSNQPQHF.

The chain combines TRBV27 with TRBJ2-3; no definite D call. Germline V gives CDR1 MNHEY, CDR2 SMNVEV (reference sequence). Trimming removed 6 bases from V and 5 bases from J, with 9 bases in between. The CDR3 length is 12 residues. The CDR3 loop is CASSSLLDTQYF. The CDR3 nucleotides are TGTGCCAGCAGCTCCCTCCTAGATACGCAGTATTTT.

This sequence joins TRBV29-1 and TRBJ1-2; D perhaps matches TRBD1 (5 bases). Trimming stripped 0 bases from V and 5 bases from J, with 19 bases between. Germline CDR1 reads SQVTM; CDR2 reads ANQGSEA. This CDR3 is built from 16 residues. The CDR3 is CSVEDLPGHDDYGYTF. Here the CDR3 DNA reads TGCAGCGTTGAAGATCTCCCAGGGCACGACGATTATGGCTACACCTTC.